These T cell receptor beta chains were read from a single sample in a study of blood T cell repertoires in COVID-19. The data were produced by immunoSEQ multiplex PCR, yet TCRdb's version contains in-frame clones alone and is incomplete. Of fewer than 250,000 clones detected, roughly 90% appear once; the ten largest clones hold just over 2.5%. The specimen was PBMCs or T cells enriched from blood (not recorded which). The receptors here all came from a woman aged 25 to 45 with acute COVID-19. CDR3s include the opening cysteine and the closing phenylalanine or tryptophan. D genes are given only for firm matches. Size values are once, few and many counts, or a class for expanded clones, and some rows have none.

TRBJ1-1	TRBV10-1	TRBD1	few	13	CASSRGLDTEAFF	TGCGCCAGCTCCAGGGGGCTCGACACTGAAGCTTTCTTT
TRBJ1-2	TRBV25-1	TRBD1	few	16	CASSEPPGTENYGYTF	TGTGCCAGCAGTGAACCCCCCGGGACAGAGAACTATGGCTACACCTTC
TRBJ2-5	TRBV12-3/TRBV12-4	-	-	12	CASSLDGETQYF	TGTGCCAGCAGTTTAGACGGAGAGACCCAGTACTTC
TRBJ2-5	TRBV5-4	-	-	16	CASSLNRGAGQETQYF	TGTGCCAGCAGCTTGAACCGGGGGGCGGGGCAAGAGACCCAGTACTTC
TRBJ1-1	TRBV10-3	-	-	12	CAISSTVGEAFF	TGTGCCATCAGTTCGACAGTTGGGGAAGCTTTCTTT
TRBJ2-5	TRBV7-9	-	few	15	CASSLAQGPGETQYF	TGTGCCAGCAGCTTAGCACAGGGCCCTGGGGAGACCCAGTACTTC
TRBJ1-2	TRBV10-3	TRBD1	once	15	CAIRRTGTPNYGYTF	TGTGCCATCAGGAGGACAGGGACACCTAACTATGGCTACACCTTC
TRBJ1-5	TRBV27	TRBD1	-	19	CASSLRGGQGAKWPQPQHF	TGTGCCAGCAGTTTACGGGGTGGGCAGGGGGCGAAATGGCCCCAGCCCCAGCATTTT
TRBJ1-2	TRBV5-1	TRBD1	once	16	CASSLIGQDVRNGYTF	TGCGCCAGCAGCTTGATAGGACAGGACGTACGGAATGGCTACACCTTC
TRBJ1-6	TRBV5-1	-	-	14	CASSPEGYNSPLHF	TGCGCCAGCAGCCCCGAGGGATATAATTCACCCCTCCACTTT
TRBJ1-2	TRBV2	-	-	15	CASSPREAGPYGYTF	TGTGCCAGCTCCCCCCGAGAGGCAGGGCCCTATGGCTACACCTTC
TRBJ1-2	TRBV9	-	-	13	CASSVVLNYGYTF	TGTGCCAGCAGCGTAGTCCTAAACTATGGCTACACCTTC
TRBJ1-4	TRBV30	TRBD1	-	16	CAWSAGQGTTNEKLFF	TGTGCCTGGAGTGCTGGACAGGGAACGACTAATGAAAAACTGTTTTTT
TRBJ1-4	TRBV7-9	-	once	16	CASSPMGGVGNEKLFF	TGTGCCAGCAGCCCCATGGGGGGGGTAGGTAATGAAAAACTGTTTTTT
TRBJ2-3	TRBV14	TRBD2	-	17	CASSLLAGHPSTDTQYF	TGTGCCAGCAGCCTTCTAGCGGGACACCCGAGCACAGATACGCAGTATTTT
TRBJ2-7	TRBV4-1	TRBD2	-	16	CASSQPGTSRREEQYF	TGCGCCAGCAGCCAGCCCGGGACTAGCAGGCGTGAAGAGCAGTACTTC